Listed below are T cell receptor beta chains from one sample, sequenced in a study of human T cells and chemical hapten exposure. TCRdb used MiXCR to reprocess the RACE reads, holding one entry per CDR3 protein. The sample carries nearly 350,000 distinct CDR3 sequences, roughly 6.9% recorded once. Material: whole blood, obtained in connection with sensitization to the hapten diphenylcyclopropenone (DPC). These receptors came from a woman aged 18-30 years with alopecia areata. Some clones in this sample may be carry-over from other donors' samples. Both conserved end residues are part of each CDR3.

CASSEGWAGEADTQYF,TRBV2,TRBJ2-3
CSGQGGKYEQYF,TRBV20-1,TRBJ2-7
CASSLGDRKFF,TRBV5-1,TRBJ2-1
CASSSAGTGADTQYF,TRBV5-1,TRBJ2-3
CASSSDRGLAFF,TRBV28,TRBJ1-1
CASSFTSGSGNTIYF,TRBV6-6,TRBJ1-3
CSALAAMGDNEQFF,TRBV29-1,TRBJ2-1
CASSYGWSYGYTF,TRBV6-2/TRBV6-3,TRBJ1-2
CASSWGPLDQPQHF,TRBV12-3/TRBV12-4,TRBJ1-5
CASSLIAGAPGQPQHF,TRBV4-1,TRBJ1-5
CASIAGYYEQYF,TRBV19,TRBJ2-7
CASSVFIGEYNEQFF,TRBV9,TRBJ2-1
CASMGHPTLGGYTF,TRBV6-5,TRBJ1-2
CASSFQGNEQYF,TRBV5-1,TRBJ2-7
CASSQGQGPKETQYF,TRBV3-1,TRBJ2-5
CASSLEAPTSGLYNEQFF,TRBV7-8,TRBJ2-1
CASRTQGSNTEAFF,TRBV7-2,TRBJ1-1
CASSSGTGGDYGYTF,TRBV6-5,TRBJ1-2
CASSLRTVHTQYF,TRBV7-8,TRBJ2-3
CATKREYNTGELFF,TRBV15,TRBJ2-2
CASSLRTTGEQYF,TRBV28,TRBJ2-7
CASSVVATAGSDTQYF,TRBV9,TRBJ2-3
CASSFGRQNSPLHF,TRBV12-3/TRBV12-4,TRBJ1-6
CAISEGDTQYF,TRBV10-3,TRBJ2-3
CASSQDPQDGANVLTF,TRBV4-2,TRBJ2-6
CASSGTGILNTEAFF,TRBV12-3/TRBV12-4,TRBJ1-1
CASQMRGEGMNTEAFF,TRBV6-6,TRBJ1-1
CSAPIFQGGGYTF,TRBV20-1,TRBJ1-2
CASSHAPTGDSNIAKNIQYF,TRBV4-3,TRBJ2-4
CASSFRAGMTYEQYF,TRBV5-1,TRBJ2-7
CASSPTHRLLSYEQYF,TRBV28,TRBJ2-7
CASSVGGLEPQHF,TRBV2,TRBJ1-5
CASSPLKDQPQHF,TRBV18,TRBJ1-5
CASSYERGGSPLHF,TRBV6-5,TRBJ1-6
CASSPRGVLNTEAFF,TRBV18,TRBJ1-1
CSAEREGTEAFF,TRBV20-1,TRBJ1-1
CASSTGQGLTLGTGELFF,TRBV21-1,TRBJ2-2
CSGGGHYEQYF,TRBV20-1,TRBJ2-7
CASHPSGQPQHF,TRBV28,TRBJ1-5
CASSSTGTKFSPLHF,TRBV6-2/TRBV6-3,TRBJ1-6
CASHSRGAKNIQYF,TRBV27,TRBJ2-4
CASSLPRQGGRTDTQYF,TRBV5-1,TRBJ2-3
CASRPTGGKDTQYF,TRBV12-3/TRBV12-4,TRBJ2-3
CASSQDLGQGADYGYTF,TRBV4-2,TRBJ1-2
CASTKGRSNTGELFF,TRBV7-9,TRBJ2-2
CASSPYLGTGGSYTF,TRBV5-1,TRBJ1-2
CSAPGQPNTGELFF,TRBV20-1,TRBJ2-2
CSVGQTEGNTIYF,TRBV29-1,TRBJ1-3
CASSEISGGTDTQYF,TRBV5-1,TRBJ2-3
CASSYAPGGGTEAFF,TRBV6-2/TRBV6-3,TRBJ1-1
CASSFFGGPYNEQFF,TRBV11-3,TRBJ2-1
CASSLGLTSGGFTDTQYF,TRBV7-2,TRBJ2-3
CASSKDRGHADTQYF,TRBV6-2/TRBV6-3,TRBJ2-3
CASSLSLAGAILREQYF,TRBV27,TRBJ2-7
CASSPRTGRNQPQHF,TRBV6-2/TRBV6-3,TRBJ1-5
CASSFSVYAFF,TRBV28,TRBJ1-1
CASSLGQTIYGYTF,TRBV3-1,TRBJ1-2